The clone carrying this T cell receptor beta chain was recorded at least ten times. Antigen: not known. These data belong to a study of post-analysis software for immune sequencing data. Study-wide background: Disease courses included relapsing-remitting, secondary progressive and progressive-relapsing multiple sclerosis.

Study outcomes and limitations: F measure clustering grouped samples strongly by preparation batch. There was significantly lower normalized Chao1 diversity in multiple sclerosis patients than in controls. Compared with controls, patients had more of five TRBV segments, including TRBV5-6, TRBV5-1 and TRBV20-1.

Per the germline V gene, CDR1 is KGHDR and CDR2 is SFDVKD. This CDR3 is built from 13 residues. V shed 9 bases, J shed 4 bases, and the junction held 5 bases outside the gene matches. Unique molecular identifiers were built into the TCR beta cDNA libraries. TCRdb reprocessed the PCR reads with MiXCR, giving one entry per CDR3 protein. Of about 150,000 distinct CDR3 sequences in the sample, 30% were seen once. Material: blood. The receptor was isolated from a girl under 18 with multiple sclerosis. The chain has TRBV24-1 and TRBJ2-1, with 7 bases lining up with TRBD1. The CDR3 protein is CATAGTAYNEQFF. Here the CDR3 DNA reads TGTGCCACCGCCGGGACAGCATACAATGAGCAGTTCTTC.